This T cell receptor beta chain was observed in a study of blood T cells in healthy people across ages. Then a second PCR, running roughly 7 to 11 cycles, was carried out with a sample-barcoded 5' primer and a J-beta primer mix. Tags on each cDNA molecule came from a template-switch adaptor with 12 random nucleotides. TCRdb itself ran the 5' RACE reads through MiXCR, one entry per CDR3 protein. The profile covers 800,000 to 900,000 distinct CDR3 sequences, with approximately 65% appearing a single time and 28% taken by the ten largest. This clonotype has only a few counts. CDR3 length: 15 amino acids. Germline assignment: CDR1 ENHRY and CDR2 SYGVKD. Trimming removed 0 bases at V and 4 bases at J, with 11 bases between.

The sequence was collected from a man aged 30-40 years in good health. Sequences were obtained from blood. The chain recombines TRBV10-3 with TRBJ2-3; TRBD2 is a possible D gene (5 bases). CDR3 nucleotide sequence: TGTGCCATCAGTGAGTCGGGAGAGGGTTCAGATACGCAGTATTTT. Amino acid sequence: CAISESGEGSDTQYF.